These 9 T cell receptor beta chains share one sample of origin, sequenced in a study of cytomegalovirus exposure and HLA in healthy donors. The study ran its PCR with 60 Vbeta and 13 Jbeta primers. Libraries were prepared by immunoSEQ multiplex PCR; TCRdb keeps only in-frame clonotypes and omits some of them. The sample shows around 180,000 clones, approximately 84% of them seen only once. The sample consisted of PBMCs. These receptor sequences come from a man younger than 30 in good health and CMV-seronegative.

J is TRBJ2-7 and V is TRBV7-2; tentative D call: TRBD2 (6 bases). Germline CDR1 and CDR2: SGHTA and FQGNSA. The V gene lost 1 base and the J gene lost 2 bases, with 9 bases spanning the gap. The CDR3 is 14 residues long. This CDR3 reads CASSLDGGTYEQYF. Written as DNA, the CDR3 is TGTGCCAGCAGCTTAGATGGGGGGACCTACGAGCAGTACTTC. The full variable domain, with the rest looked up from reference TRBV7-2 and TRBJ2-7, is GAGVSQSPSNKVTEKGKDVELRCDPISGHTALYWYRQSLGQGLEFLIYFQGNSAPDKSGLPSDRFSAERTGGSVSTLTIQRTQQEDSAVYLCASSLDGGTYEQYFGPGTRLTVT.

The chain employs TRBV9 and TRBJ2-2, with TRBD1 matching over 8 bases. The CDR3 extends over 15 amino acids. V lost 3 bases, J lost 6 bases, and 7 bases stayed unmatched. Germline CDR1 is SGDLS and CDR2 is YYNGEE. In nucleotides, the CDR3 is TGTGCCAGCAGCGGGCTCGGGACAGGTTCCGGGGAGCTGTTTTTT. This gives the protein CASSGLGTGSGELFF.

The V gene is TRBV18, the J gene TRBJ2-1; D may be TRBD2 (5 bases). With 0 bases removed from V and 2 bases from J, the gap between germline ends came to 11 bases. The CDR3 loop spans 16 amino acids. The germline V gene has CDR1 KGHSH and CDR2 LQKENI. The CDR3 is CASSPPRAEAYNEQFF. The CDR3 DNA is TGTGCCAGCTCACCACCTCGAGCGGAAGCCTACAATGAGCAGTTCTTC. Full variable domain (rest looked up from reference TRBV18 and TRBJ2-1): NAGVMQNPRHLVRRRGQEARLRCSPMKGHSHVYWYRQLPEEGLKFMVYLQKENIIDESGMPKERFSAEFPKEGPSILRIQQVVRGDSAAYFCASSPPRAEAYNEQFFGPGTRLTVL.

The chain recombines TRBV4-3 with TRBJ2-1; tentative D call: TRBD2 (6 bases). V gave up 0 bases and J gave up 7 bases, with 10 bases separating them. The CDR3 loop spans 14 amino acids. The germline gives CDR1 LGHNA, CDR2 YSLEER. The CDR3 loop is CASSQDGGSNEQFF. Here the CDR3 DNA reads TGCGCCAGCAGCCAAGATGGGGGGAGTAATGAGCAGTTCTTC.

The V gene is TRBV5-5, the J gene TRBJ2-5; 8 nucleotides agree with TRBD1. This CDR3 spans 13 amino acids. Losses at the gene ends were 3 bases for V and 5 bases for J; bases not matched to a gene: 3. Germline loops: CDR1 SGHKS, CDR2 YYEKEE (reference sequence). CDR3 amino acids: CASSWTGRETQYF. The CDR3, as DNA: TGTGCCAGCAGCTGGACAGGGAGGGAGACCCAGTACTTC.

The table lists this clone with a few counts. The rearrangement uses TRBV6-1 and TRBJ1-5; D is perhaps TRBD1 (6 bases). The V and J ends lost 2 bases and 3 bases respectively, with 20 bases between them. Germline V gene data show CDR1 as MNHNS and CDR2 as SASEGT. The CDR3 extends over 18 amino acids. The CDR3 DNA reads as TGTGCCAGCAGTGAAACCCCGGGGAGGGGGGCGAACAATCAGCCCCAGCATTTT. It codes for CASSETPGRGANNQPQHF.

Only one count was recorded for this clone. The V gene is TRBV6-5, the J gene TRBJ1-1; a possible D gene is TRBD1 (6 bases). This CDR3 contains 13 residues. Germline-derived CDR1 and CDR2 are MNHEY and SVGAGI. Between the trimmed V and J ends, which lost 4 bases and 10 bases, there was a span of 16 bases. CDR3 loop: CASSSGQGRRAFF. Here the CDR3 DNA reads TGTGCCAGCAGTTCAGGGCAGGGGAGAAGAGCTTTCTTT.

V usage is TRBV29-1 and J usage is TRBJ1-3; D unresolved. Germline V CDR1 and CDR2: SQVTM, ANQGSEA. The length of the CDR3 is 13 residues. V shed 7 bases and J shed 3 bases, with 13 bases lying between them. The CDR3 region has the DNA TGCAGCGCCGGGTTGTCATTTGGAAACACCATATATTTT. It codes for CSAGLSFGNTIYF. Using reference TRBV29-1 and TRBJ1-3 for the parts outside the CDR3, the full variable domain is SAVISQKPSRDICQRGTSLTIQCQVDSQVTMMFWYRQQPGQSLTLIATANQGSEATYESGFVIDKFPISRPNLTFSTLTVSNMSPEDSSIYLCSAGLSFGNTIYFGEGSWLTVV.

V gene TRBV6-5 combines with J gene TRBJ2-3; D may be TRBD2 (5 bases). Germline lookup yields CDR1 MNHEY and CDR2 SVGAGI. The CDR3 runs to 14 residues. The V gene lost 4 bases and the J gene lost 2 bases, with 10 bases spanning the gap. The CDR3 region is CASSFGLATDTQYF. The CDR3 DNA sequence: TGTGCCAGCAGTTTCGGACTTGCCACAGATACGCAGTATTTT.